This passage covers 22 T cell receptor beta chains from one sample sequenced in a study of T cells in Graves' hyperthyroidism and ophthalmopathy. What was amplified from RNA transcripts were TCR beta CDR3 regions. The study used the HTBI primer set for a first-round RT-PCR of the TCR CDR3. From the multiplex PCR reads, TCRdb called clonotypes with MiXCR, one entry per CDR3 protein. Of more than 550,000 distinct CDR3 sequences listed, approximately 15% are singletons. What was sequenced was blood. These receptors were obtained from a man aged 45-65 years with Graves' hyperthyroidism.

The rearrangement joins TRBV6-1 to TRBJ2-2; the D gene is possibly TRBD1 (6 bases). V lost 2 bases, J lost 4 bases, and 14 bases lay in between. The germline gives CDR1 MNHNS, CDR2 SASEGT. The CDR3 length is 16 residues. The CDR3, as DNA: TGTGCCAGCAGTGAACCGCGGACAGCTCTCACCGGGGAGCTGTTTTTT. It translates to CASSEPRTALTGELFF.

This clonotype was found a few times. The rearrangement joins TRBV9 to TRBJ1-4; weak D call: TRBD1 (5 bases). CDR1 is SGDLS and CDR2 is YYNGEE in the germline V gene. Trimming pared 0 bases from V and 4 bases from J, leaving 13 bases between. CDR3 length equals 16 residues. CDR3: CASSVGGTDHNEKLFF. For the CDR3, the DNA is TGTGCCAGCAGCGTAGGTGGGACGGACCATAATGAAAAACTGTTTTTT.

The V call is TRBV7-9, the J call TRBJ2-7; 8 nucleotides agree with TRBD1. With V trimmed by 10 bases and J by 2 bases, 13 bases remained unmatched. The CDR3 loop spans 15 amino acids. CDR1 and CDR2 from the germline V gene are SEHNR and FQNEAQ (reference sequence). The CDR3 DNA follows: TGTGCCACGACAGGGGCTCGCACCTCCCCCTACGAGCAGTACTTC. Encoded protein: CATTGARTSPYEQYF.

This clonotype was counted between two and nine times. The J gene is TRBJ2-5, the V gene TRBV6-2 or TRBV6-3; no clear D. CDR1 is MNHEY and CDR2 is SVGEGT in the germline V gene. V lost 8 bases, J lost 5 bases, and 12 bases lay in between. There are 12 residues in the CDR3. CDR3 amino acids: CASSNSRETQYF. The CDR3 DNA is TGTGCCAGCTCTAATAGTCGGGAGACCCAGTACTTC.

This clonotype was seen repeatedly, ten times or more. The chain carries TRBV2 and TRBJ1-1; 7 nucleotides align to TRBD1. The CDR3 has 15 amino acids. Germline V lookup: CDR1 SNHLY, CDR2 FYNNEI. V shed 2 bases and J 10 bases; nucleotides not matched to a gene: 13. CDR3 nucleotides: TGTGCCAGCAGTGAACAGGGACAGCTCTCTCGGAGAGCTTTCTTT. Translation: CASSEQGQLSRRAFF.

This clonotype was detected ten times or more. The gene calls are TRBV5-1 and TRBJ2-2; 7 nucleotides match TRBD1. The CDR3 is 16 amino acids. Germline V gene lookup returns CDR1 SGHRS and CDR2 YFSETQ. The V segment lost 4 bases and the J segment 3 bases; nucleotides outside the gene matches: 9. The CDR3 region has the DNA TGCGCCAGCAGCACGAAACCGGGACAGTACACCGGGGAGCTGTTTTTT. Translation gives CASSTKPGQYTGELFF.

J is TRBJ2-1 and V is TRBV29-1, with D possibly being TRBD1 or TRBD2 (5 bases each). Per the germline V gene, CDR1 is SQVTM and CDR2 is ANQGSEA. Trimming pared 4 bases from V and 0 bases from J, leaving 7 bases between. The CDR3 extends over 13 amino acids. CDR3 nucleotides: TGCAGCGTTGTGAGGGGCTCCTACAATGAGCAGTTCTTC. This gives the protein CSVVRGSYNEQFF.

This clonotype was observed at least ten times. The chain uses TRBV19 and TRBJ1-1; TRBD1 agrees at 8 bases. The V and J ends lost 6 bases and 1 base, in that order; junction bases with no gene match: 16. Germline values: CDR1 LNHDA, CDR2 SQIVND (reference sequence). The CDR3 contains 18 residues. The DNA of the CDR3 is TGTGCCAGTAGGATTCAAGGTGGACAGGGAGTGGGGAACACTGAAGCTTTCTTT. Translating it yields CASRIQGGQGVGNTEAFF. Together with reference TRBV19 and TRBJ1-1, the CDR3 gives the full variable domain: DGGITQSPKYLFRKEGQNVTLSCEQNLNHDAMYWYRQDPGQGLRLIYYSQIVNDFQKGDIAEGYSVSREKKESFPLTVTSAQKNPTAFYLCASRIQGGQGVGNTEAFFGQGTRLTVV.

This clonotype has ten or more counts. The chain joins TRBV13 to TRBJ2-5; D is ambiguous. Germline loops: CDR1 PRHDT, CDR2 FYEKMQ (reference sequence). There are 13 residues in the CDR3. V lost 3 bases and J 13 bases, leaving 18 bases between the germline ends. The CDR3 loop is CASSFSTSGPLYF. As DNA, the CDR3 is TGTGCCAGCAGCTTCTCAACTTCAGGTCCTTTGTACTTC.

This clonotype was seen at least ten times. The gene calls are TRBV5-4 and TRBJ1-1, with TRBD1 matching over 9 bases. V was pared by 3 bases and J by 3 bases, with 6 bases of the junction left unmatched. This CDR3 has 15 amino acids. CDR1 and CDR2 from the germline V gene are SGHNT and YYREEE (reference sequence). Here the CDR3 reads CASSSDRGLDTEAFF. CDR3 sequence (DNA): TGTGCCAGCAGCTCTGACAGGGGGTTGGACACTGAAGCTTTCTTT.

The chain has TRBV27 and TRBJ1-6; D possibly corresponds to TRBD1 (5 bases). This CDR3 has 14 residues. Trimming pared 5 bases from V and 4 bases from J, leaving 9 bases between. CDR1 and CDR2 (germline): MNHEY, SMNVEV (reference sequence). In DNA form, the CDR3 reads TGTGCCAGCAGTCAGGGACCGTATAATTCACCCCTCCACTTT. It translates to CASSQGPYNSPLHF.

This chain links TRBV10-3 with TRBJ2-7; TRBD2 aligns across 9 bases. The CDR3 spans 15 residues. Per germline, CDR1 ENHRY and CDR2 SYGVKD. With 6 bases clipped from V and 6 bases from J, the junction kept 12 bases outside the gene matches. This CDR3 is CAISVVAGAVSEQYF. CDR3 sequence (DNA): TGTGCCATCAGCGTCGTAGCGGGAGCAGTGAGCGAGCAGTACTTC.

The chain recombines TRBV5-1 with TRBJ2-3; either TRBD1 or TRBD2 may supply D (5 bases each). V was trimmed by 4 bases and J by 2 bases, leaving 14 bases between them. Germline CDR1 reads SGHRS; CDR2 reads YFSETQ. CDR3 length equals 15 residues. CDR3 DNA: TGCGCCAGCAGCGGGGGTAAGGGTACCACAGATACGCAGTATTTT. Protein: CASSGGKGTTDTQYF.

The gene calls are TRBV4-3 and TRBJ2-2, with unresolved D. This CDR3 has 15 residues. V gave up 0 bases and J gave up 0 bases, with 5 bases separating them. Germline CDR1 and CDR2: LGHNA and YSLEER. As DNA, the CDR3 is TGCGCCAGCAGCCAAGATGGGACGAACACCGGGGAGCTGTTTTTT. This encodes CASSQDGTNTGELFF.

DNA for the CDR3: TGCGCCAGCAGCCAAGGCAGACCGCTGGACGAGCAGTACTTC. Its translation is CASSQGRPLDEQYF. The chain joins TRBV4-1 to TRBJ2-7; no clear D. Trimming shortened V by 1 base and J by 5 bases, and 12 bases separated the two germline ends. This CDR3 comprises 14 residues. Germline assignment: CDR1 MGHRA and CDR2 YSYEKL.

The chain employs TRBV2 and TRBJ1-2; 7 bases line up with TRBD1. There are 13 residues in the CDR3. In germline, CDR1 is SNHLY, CDR2 FYNNEI. The ends lost 6 bases at V and 4 bases at J; junction bases unmatched: 5. The CDR3 region has the DNA TGTGCCAGCAGAGGGGGCCCTGGCTATGGCTACACCTTC. Encoded protein: CASRGGPGYGYTF.

V gene TRBV9 combines with J gene TRBJ1-4, with D perhaps TRBD1 (5 bases). CDR1 is SGDLS and CDR2 is YYNGEE in the germline V gene. Deletions cut 2 bases from V and 4 bases from J, with 9 bases between. CDR3 length equals 14 residues. The CDR3 DNA follows: TGTGCCAGCAGCGTCAGGGCCGGTAATGAAAAACTGTTTTTT. This codes for CASSVRAGNEKLFF.

The chain has TRBV19 and TRBJ2-1; 14 nucleotides line up with TRBD2. The germline CDR1 and CDR2 sequences are LNHDA and SQIVND (reference sequence). The CDR3 is 17 amino acids. The J segment lost 7 bases and the V segment lost 7 bases, leaving 12 bases of the junction unmatched. The CDR3 DNA reads TGTGCCAGTACCACCCTCGCCGGGACTAGCGGGAGAAATGAGCAGTTCTTC. Its protein is CASTTLAGTSGRNEQFF.

A few counts support this clonotype. The chain links TRBV10-3 to TRBJ2-1; D call uncertain. V was cut by 0 bases and J by 9 bases, with 6 bases left in between. In germline, CDR1 is ENHRY, CDR2 SYGVKD. This CDR3 has 12 amino acids. This CDR3 reads CAISESLGEQFF. CDR3 in DNA: TGTGCCATCAGTGAGTCGCTGGGTGAGCAGTTCTTC.

The V and J genes are TRBV3-1 and TRBJ2-4; no firm D call. Trimming took 0 bases from V and 2 from J, leaving 11 bases between them. Per germline, CDR1 LGHDT and CDR2 YNNKEL (reference sequence). The CDR3 is 16 amino acids. CDR3 nucleotides: TGTGCCAGCAGCCAAGATATTGCGGAAACCAAAAACATTCAGTACTTC. It translates to CASSQDIAETKNIQYF.

The gene calls are TRBV15 and TRBJ2-5; 10 nucleotides line up with TRBD1. The CDR3 sequence is 15 residues long. V lost 11 bases and J lost 3; bases outside the gene matches: 12. Germline V gene data show CDR1 as LNHNV and CDR2 as YYDKDF (reference sequence). The CDR3 region is CASSRDRGLEETQYF. The CDR3 DNA reads TGTGCCTCCTCCCGGGACAGGGGTTTGGAAGAGACCCAGTACTTC.

This clonotype was counted many times. The rearrangement joins TRBV28 to TRBJ2-7; 8 bases are shared with TRBD1. The CDR3 loop spans 13 amino acids. The junction had 6 bases not matched to a gene; V was cut back by 5 bases and J by 6 bases. Germline loops: CDR1 MDHEN, CDR2 SYDVKM. This CDR3 reads CASSPGQGTEQYF. In nucleotides, the CDR3 is TGTGCCAGCAGTCCCGGACAGGGAACCGAGCAGTACTTC.